What follows are 7 T cell receptor beta chains derived from one specimen sequenced in a study of blood T cell repertoires in COVID-19. This table comes from immunoSEQ multiplex PCR, and its TCRdb copy is limited to in-frame clones, with some not included. Of some 190,000 clones listed, around 80% were seen once; the top ten hold about an eighth. The material sequenced was PBMCs or T cells enriched from blood (not recorded which). The receptors derive from a man between 60 and 75 years old who had been exposed to COVID-19.

This rearrangement joins TRBV6-5 to TRBJ2-3, with a tentative D call TRBD2 (5 bases). The CDR3 sequence is 16 residues long. Trimming removed 1 base at V and 1 base at J, with 12 bases between. Per germline, CDR1 MNHEY and CDR2 SVGAGI. The CDR3 loop reads CASSYYRGQGTDTQYF. The CDR3 nucleotides are TGTGCCAGCAGTTACTACCGGGGTCAGGGCACAGATACGCAGTATTTT.

The V gene is TRBV6-5, the J gene TRBJ1-1; TRBD1 aligns across 8 bases. The CDR3 has 14 residues. Trimming took 6 bases from V and 5 from J; bases not matched to a gene: 8. Germline-derived CDR1 and CDR2 are MNHEY and SVGAGI. Written as DNA, the CDR3 is TGTGCCAGCAGCCGGGACAGGTCTGGAACTGAAGCTTTCTTT. Translation gives CASSRDRSGTEAFF.

This chain links TRBV11-2 with TRBJ2-7; tentative D call: TRBD1 (6 bases). The germline V and J ends were trimmed by 5 bases and 3 bases, with 14 bases remaining between them. The CDR3 runs 14 residues. Germline V gene sequence: CDR1 SGHAT, CDR2 FQNNGV. The CDR3, as DNA: TGTGCCAGCAGCCGGGGACATCGATTCTACGAGCAGTACTTC. It codes for CASSRGHRFYEQYF.

The chain recombines TRBV19 with TRBJ1-1; 7 positions agree with TRBD1. The germline V gene has CDR1 LNHDA and CDR2 SQIVND (reference sequence). Trimming took 5 bases from V and 4 from J; bases not matched to a gene: 7. This CDR3 spans 14 amino acids. Written as DNA, the CDR3 is TGTGCCAGTAGTTCTACAGGGGATGTCACTGAAGCTTTCTTT. It specifies CASSSTGDVTEAFF. Using reference TRBV19 and TRBJ1-1 for the parts outside the CDR3, the full variable domain is DGGITQSPKYLFRKEGQNVTLSCEQNLNHDAMYWYRQDPGQGLRLIYYSQIVNDFQKGDIAEGYSVSREKKESFPLTVTSAQKNPTAFYLCASSSTGDVTEAFFGQGTRLTVV.

The V gene is TRBV7-2, the J gene TRBJ1-3; D uncertain. The CDR3 is 16 residues long. V was pared by 1 base and J by 1 base, with 11 bases between. Germline lookup yields CDR1 SGHTA and CDR2 FQGNSA. CDR3 sequence reads: CASSLGRSRSGNTIYF. The CDR3 nucleotides are TGTGCCAGCAGCTTAGGTCGATCCAGGTCTGGAAACACCATATATTTT.

V usage is TRBV2 and J usage is TRBJ2-7; 7 bases are a match to TRBD2. CDR3 size: 15 residues. CDR1 is SNHLY and CDR2 is FYNNEI in the germline V gene. Losses at the gene ends were 1 base for V and 5 bases for J; bases not matched to a gene: 8. CDR3 sequence: CASSEGGGTSNEQYF. The CDR3 DNA reads TGTGCCAGCAGTGAAGGCGGGGGAACGTCCAACGAGCAGTACTTC.

The rearrangement joins TRBV20-1 to TRBJ1-5, with 9 bases that match TRBD1. The CDR3 extends over 16 amino acids. CDR1 and CDR2 from the germline V gene are DFQATT and SNEGSKA (reference sequence). V lost 3 bases and J lost 5; bases outside the gene matches: 11. CDR3 sequence reads: CSASDPGQGVHQPQHF. The CDR3 nucleotides read TGCAGTGCTAGTGACCCGGGACAGGGAGTCCATCAGCCCCAGCATTTT.